This T cell receptor (beta chain) comes out of a study of shared clonotypes between healthy human individuals. Overall study context: Researchers assigned three CD4 naive, three CD4 memory, two CD8 naive and one CD8 memory plate to each donor. Study-wide points: Naive subsets usually exceeded memory subsets in estimated richness.

Profiling relied on immunoSEQ multiplex PCR, and the TCRdb table lists in-frame clones only, not all of them. This table has about 2.3 million clones, about nine tenths appearing once. Details on this clone: Its antigen is unknown.

Trimming removed 0 bases at V and 4 bases at J, with 7 bases between. CDR1 and CDR2 from the germline V gene are SGHRS and YFSETQ. The CDR3 is 14 amino acids. The sequence derives from a man aged 18 to 35 in good health. Some clones in this sample may be carry-over from other donors' samples. The sample was naive CD4+ T cells from PBMCs. Subset defined: CD45RA+ positively selected. The chain has TRBV5-1 and TRBJ1-4; D ambiguous. CDR3 bases: TGCGCCAGCAGCTTGGATCCTTTTAATGAAAAACTGTTTTTT. It yields the protein CASSLDPFNEKLFF.